This TCR beta chain was captured by sequencing in a study of a mutant IDH1 vaccine in newly diagnosed glioma. Overall study results and limits: Variations in leading peripheral T cell clonotypes appeared to have no connection with pseudoprogression.

The CDR3 runs 14 residues. The V and J ends lost 6 bases and 4 bases, in that order; junction bases with no gene match: 7. CDR1 is MNHEY and CDR2 is SVGAGI in the germline V gene. The time point: week 35, safety follow-up. Topical imiquimod accompanied each vaccine dose, which consisted of 300 ug of mutant IDH1 20-mer peptide. All eight of the vaccinations patients received fell in weeks 1, 3, 5, 7, 11, 15, 19 and 23. The donors had new WHO grade 3 or 4 astrocytomas; these were IDH1-mutant and ATRX-lost. Profiling relied on immunoSEQ multiplex PCR, and the TCRdb table lists in-frame clones only, not all of them. This table holds about 56,000 clones, 70% to 90% found once. This clone has a single count. Its antigen is not known.

The sequence was obtained from a man in his forties or fifties with glioma. This specimen consisted of PBMCs, obtained from a glioma patient whose treatment included an IDH1 peptide vaccine. This sequence joins TRBV6-5 and TRBJ1-2, with 8 bases aligning to TRBD1. The CDR3 DNA is TGTGCCAGCAGCCCCCCGGGACAGGCCTATGGCTACACCTTC. Residues: CASSPPGQAYGYTF.